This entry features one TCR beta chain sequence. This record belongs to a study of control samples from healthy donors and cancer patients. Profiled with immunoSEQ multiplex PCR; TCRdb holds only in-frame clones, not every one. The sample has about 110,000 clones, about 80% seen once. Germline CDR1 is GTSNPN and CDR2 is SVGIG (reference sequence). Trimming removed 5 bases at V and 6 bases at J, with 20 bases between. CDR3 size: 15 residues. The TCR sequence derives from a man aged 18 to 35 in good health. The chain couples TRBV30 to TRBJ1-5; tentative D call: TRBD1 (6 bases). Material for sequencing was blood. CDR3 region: CAWSGRGGGGQPQHF. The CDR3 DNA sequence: TGTGCCTGGTCTGGCCGCGGCGGGGGCGGTCAGCCCCAGCATTTT.